This T cell receptor (beta chain) was obtained from a study of blood T cell repertoires in COVID-19. V gave up 0 bases and J gave up 0 bases, with 10 bases separating them. CDR3 length: 17 residues. Germline CDR1 SGHDT, CDR2 YYEEEE. In the original workflow: Counts of nucleated cells, estimated from reference gene primer amplification, were obtained. Generated by immunoSEQ multiplex PCR, the TCRdb table keeps only in-frame clones and is missing some. That table supplies the V and J calls and clone size; D and trimming were determined from the DNA. The sample has 100,000 to 150,000 clones; approximately 90% are singletons.

The source material was peripheral blood. This clonotype was obtained from a man between 45 and 60 years old with COVID-19, enrolled during active disease. The chain joins TRBV5-6 to TRBJ1-6, with D unresolved. This chain's CDR3 is CASSLARESSYNSPLHF. CDR3 bases: TGTGCCAGCAGCTTGGCTAGGGAGAGCTCCTATAATTCACCCCTCCACTTT.